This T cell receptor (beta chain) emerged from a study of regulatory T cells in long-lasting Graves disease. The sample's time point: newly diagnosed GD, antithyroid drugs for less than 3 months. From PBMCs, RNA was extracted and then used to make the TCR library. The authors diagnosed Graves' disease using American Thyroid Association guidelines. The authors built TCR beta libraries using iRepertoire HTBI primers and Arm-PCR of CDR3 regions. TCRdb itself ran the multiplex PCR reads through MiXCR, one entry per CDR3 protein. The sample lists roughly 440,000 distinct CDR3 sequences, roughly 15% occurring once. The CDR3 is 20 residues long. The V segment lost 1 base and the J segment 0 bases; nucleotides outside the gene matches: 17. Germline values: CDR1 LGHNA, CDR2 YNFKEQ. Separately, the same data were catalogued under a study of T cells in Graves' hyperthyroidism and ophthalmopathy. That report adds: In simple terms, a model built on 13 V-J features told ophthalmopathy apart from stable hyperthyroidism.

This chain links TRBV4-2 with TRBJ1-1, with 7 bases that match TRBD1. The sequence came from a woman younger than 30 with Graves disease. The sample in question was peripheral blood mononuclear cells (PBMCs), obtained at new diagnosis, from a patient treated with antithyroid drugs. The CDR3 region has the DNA TGTGCCAGCAGCCAAGCTCGAGGACAGGTCTCAAGGCTAATGAACACTGAAGCTTTCTTT. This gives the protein CASSQARGQVSRLMNTEAFF.